These T cell receptor beta chains were read from a single sample in a study of T cells after yellow fever vaccination. TCRdb reprocessed the 5' RACE reads with MiXCR, giving one entry per CDR3 protein. Here the sample spans hundreds of thousands of distinct CDR3 sequences, roughly 12% being singletons. The source material was PBMCs, sampled on the day of the yellow fever booster vaccination. Source of these receptors: a man aged 25-45 years who received the YFV17D yellow fever vaccine. Both conserved end residues are part of each CDR3. The order of the fields is D gene, V gene, J gene, clone size, CDR3 protein, CDR3 DNA. D genes are given only for firm matches. Rows give clone size only sometimes, using once, few, many, or a class for an expanded clone.

>NA|TRBV6-2/TRBV6-3|TRBJ2-7|NA
CASVGLLASYEQYF
TGTGCCAGCGTCGGACTTCTAGCCTCCTACGAGCAGTACTTC
>NA|TRBV12-3/TRBV12-4|TRBJ2-3|few
CASSLGDWSTDTQYF
TGTGCCAGCAGTTTAGGGGACTGGAGCACAGATACGCAGTATTTT
>NA|TRBV29-1|TRBJ1-1|NA
CSVFRGMNTEAFF
TGCAGCGTTTTCCGGGGAATGAACACTGAAGCTTTCTTT
>TRBD2|TRBV5-4|TRBJ2-3|NA
CASSSGTSGIYTQYF
TGTGCCAGCAGCTCAGGGACTAGCGGGATTTATACGCAGTATTTT
>NA|TRBV3-1|TRBJ1-6|NA
CASSHRQVDSPLHF
TGTGCCAGCAGCCATCGGCAGGTAGATTCACCCCTCCACTTT
>TRBD2|TRBV24-1|TRBJ2-2|few
CATEGTSGTNTGELFF
TGTGCCACCGAGGGGACTAGCGGGACAAACACCGGGGAGCTGTTTTTT
>NA|TRBV7-8|TRBJ2-5|NA
CASRQLGLGEETQYF
TGTGCCAGCAGACAACTCGGGTTGGGGGAAGAGACCCAGTACTTC
>NA|TRBV6-5|TRBJ2-7|few
CASSYSTGTYEQYF
TGTGCCAGCAGTTACTCGACTGGCACCTACGAGCAGTACTTC
>NA|TRBV12-3/TRBV12-4|TRBJ1-5|NA
CASCLIQGLALGNQPQHF
TGTGCCAGCTGTTTAATCCAGGGTCTTGCCTTGGGCAATCAGCCCCAGCATTTT
>TRBD2|TRBV10-3|TRBJ2-1|NA
CATRGVAGEYSYNEQFF
TGTGCCACCAGGGGAGTAGCGGGGGAGTATTCCTACAATGAGCAGTTCTTC
>NA|TRBV6-5|TRBJ2-5|NA
CASSSVGASKETQYF
TGTGCCAGCAGTTCAGTCGGCGCGTCTAAAGAGACCCAGTACTTC
>NA|TRBV20-1|TRBJ1-5|many
CSARDLGQDSRNQPQHF
TGCAGTGCTAGAGATCTCGGTCAGGACAGCCGCAATCAGCCCCAGCATTTT
>NA|TRBV7-6|TRBJ1-1|NA
CASSLAHMNTEAFF
TGTGCCAGCAGCTTAGCCCATATGAACACTGAAGCTTTCTTT
>TRBD1|TRBV5-1|TRBJ2-4|few
CASSVSGTANIQYF
TGCGCCAGCAGCGTGTCCGGGACAGCAAACATTCAGTACTTC
>TRBD1|TRBV20-1|TRBJ1-2|NA
CSAWDSDEENYGYTF
TGCAGTGCCTGGGACAGTGATGAGGAAAACTATGGCTACACCTTC
>NA|TRBV5-1|TRBJ2-7|many
CASSLAESSGVSSYEQYF
TGCGCCAGCAGCTTGGCGGAAAGTAGCGGTGTGAGCTCCTACGAGCAGTACTTC
>TRBD1|TRBV6-5|TRBJ2-2|NA
CASRGTDRGGDTGELFF
TGTGCCAGCAGAGGAACGGACAGGGGTGGGGACACCGGGGAGCTGTTTTTT
>TRBD1|TRBV7-2|TRBJ2-7|many
CASSTGQGPYEQYF
TGTGCCAGCAGCACCGGACAGGGCCCCTACGAGCAGTACTTC
>NA|TRBV7-9|TRBJ2-3|few
CASSTTSGTQYF
TGTGCCAGCAGTACAACGTCGGGTACGCAGTATTTT
>NA|TRBV5-4|TRBJ2-4|few
CASSLASSKNIQYF
TGTGCCAGCAGCTTGGCCTCTTCAAAAAACATTCAGTACTTC
>TRBD1|TRBV5-6|TRBJ1-2|few
CASSQGQGVYGYTF
TGTGCCAGCAGCCAGGGACAGGGGGTTTATGGCTACACCTTC
>NA|TRBV29-1|TRBJ1-5|NA
CSVLISDNQPQHF
TGCAGCGTCCTTATCTCGGATAATCAGCCCCAGCATTTT
>TRBD1|TRBV11-2|TRBJ2-6|NA
CASSGTVDSTSGANVLTF
TGTGCCAGCAGCGGGACAGTAGATTCAACCTCTGGGGCCAACGTCCTGACTTTC
>TRBD1|TRBV9|TRBJ2-6|few
CASSDTGTGGAGANVLTF
TGTGCCAGCAGCGACACCGGGACAGGGGGCGCTGGGGCCAACGTCCTGACTTTC
>TRBD2|TRBV9|TRBJ2-1|few
CASSVAWGGSYNEQFF
TGTGCCAGCAGCGTAGCTTGGGGGGGCTCCTACAATGAGCAGTTCTTC
>NA|TRBV6-1|TRBJ2-7|few
CASSPGPRGVLYEQYF
TGTGCCAGCAGTCCCGGCCCCCGGGGAGTTCTATACGAGCAGTACTTC
>TRBD1|TRBV6-2/TRBV6-3|TRBJ1-1|NA
CTSRSQTGYTEAFF
TGTACCAGCAGGTCTCAGACAGGGTACACTGAAGCTTTCTTT
>TRBD2|TRBV20-1|TRBJ2-1|NA
CSVLAGNNEQFF
TGCAGCGTCTTAGCGGGAAACAATGAGCAGTTCTTC